This TCR beta chain was retrieved from a study of cytomegalovirus exposure and HLA in healthy donors. The CDR3 is 15 amino acids. Germline CDR1 reads MNHEY; CDR2 reads SMNVEV (reference sequence). Trimming took 6 bases from V and 0 from J, leaving 11 bases between them. The study's findings and limits: CMV serostatus was the sole immune exposure information available. While the bulk of TCR sequences proved rare, some public TCRs turned up in many donors.

About this clone: Antigen unknown.

PCR involved 60 Vbeta and 13 Jbeta primers. Some clones are missing from TCRdb's copy, which holds only in-frame ones; the method was immunoSEQ multiplex PCR. This table has about 88,000 clones, 85% to 90% appearing once. The chain couples TRBV27 to TRBJ2-2; weak D call: TRBD1 (6 bases). The sequenced sample was PBMCs. The clonotype was recovered from a man between 18 and 35 years old in good health and CMV-seronegative. The CDR3 region is CASREEGANTGELFF. The DNA for the CDR3 is TGTGCCAGCAGAGAAGAGGGGGCGAACACCGGGGAGCTGTTTTTT.